The subject of this entry is one T cell receptor beta chain. Its antigen is as yet unknown. Clones were read by immunoSEQ multiplex PCR, and TCRdb kept only the in-frame ones, dropping some. Of roughly 36,000 clones in the sample, 88% were seen once. This entry is derived from a study of STAT5B mutations in CD4+ large granular lymphocyte leukemia. Study-wide results and caveats: TRBV06-family usage was enriched in top patient clones (8/27) versus controls (2/35).

CDR3 size: 16 residues. Germline lookup yields CDR1 SGHKS and CDR2 YYEKEE (reference sequence). V was shortened by 1 base and J by 3 bases, with 17 bases between the two germline ends. Control samples were healthy donors' buffy coats. The chain has TRBV5-5 and TRBJ2-7; D possibly corresponds to TRBD1 (6 bases). This TCR was sampled from a human donor in good health. What was sequenced was CD4+ T cells from blood buffy coats. CDR3: CASSLSSRGNHYEQYF. The CDR3 region has the DNA TGTGCCAGCAGCTTGAGTAGTAGGGGGAACCACTACGAGCAGTACTTC.